This TCR beta chain came from a study of T cells after yellow fever vaccination (dated by TCRdb to about 2019). A note on the overall study: The SMART-Seq v4 Ultra Low Input RNA kit was used to prepare libraries from fractions with low cell numbers. Two healthy male donors made up the cohort, one aged 18 to 29 years and the other aged 30 to 40 years. To follow T-cell clones before and after both primary and booster YFV17D yellow fever vaccination, bulk TCR alpha and beta repertoires underwent longitudinal sequencing. Blood was drawn at multiple timepoints before and after primary and secondary immunization, with bulk PBMC replicates and cell subsets isolated.

TCR cDNA was made using 5'RACE template switching, a step that added a universal primer site and unique molecular identifiers. Priming of cDNA synthesis was performed from both the TCR alpha and TCR beta constant segments. Library amplification used two PCR steps, and the second PCR step added sample barcodes and sequencing adapters. Sequencing of libraries was done on Illumina HiSeq 2500 (2x100 bp) or NovaSeq (2x150 bp). As for the original processing: Demultiplexing of reads and collapsing into UMI consensus sequences were performed with MIGEC, and V(D)J alignment was carried out with MiXCR. Using edgeR on replicate PBMC samples, clonotypes were called vaccine-responding if FDR was below 0.01 and the log2 fold change was above 5 up to day 15. Each bulk clonotype was labeled CD4 or CD8 based on which sequenced repertoire, CD4 or CD8, contained the clonotype at higher abundance. TCRdb passed the public sequencing reads through fastp at Q25 and MiXCR, retaining productive beta sequences. Each entry merges the rows of one CDR3 protein and shows their most common DNA and genes. In this record, the V and J calls reflect TCRdb's handling and not the investigators' own analysis. For this sample the table gives under 550,000 distinct CDR3 sequences, of which just over 20% were detected only once. Approximately 15% of the sample lies in the top ten.

The research as a whole found: Because only two donors were included in the study, the extent to which the findings can be generalized is limited. The secondary T-cell response was weaker than the primary response but faster, peaking on day 5 instead of day 15. A small share of clonotypes was detected in both CD4 and CD8 compartments, with the overlap likely arising from convergent recombination. Most clones expanded after primary vaccination (96% of CD4 and roughly 90% of CD8) were re-detected after the booster, suggesting that broad memory maintenance occurred. Because abundant contaminating clonotypes from the bulk population could be contained in FACS-sorted repertoires, computational filtering was required.

Turning to this clonotype: Its specific antigen is unknown. One base away there is no much larger clone; base qualities are not given.

Interpreted using the paper, the treatment or condition label stands for: live attenuated yellow fever vaccine strain. At every blood-draw timepoint, two biological replicates of bulk PBMCs were collected. A standard Ficoll-Paque protocol was used to isolate PBMCs from peripheral blood. TriZol was used to extract RNA from bulk PBMCs, CD4 and CD8 fractions, and dextramer-positive and dextramer-negative fractions. This sample comprised PBMCs, obtained 20 to 25 days after the first yellow fever vaccination. This receptor was taken from a man aged 18 to 29 who received the YFV17D yellow fever vaccine.

The CDR3 loop reads CASSVPGGSLYF. The DNA is as follows: TGTGCCAGCAGCGTTCCGGGAGGGAGCCTATACTTC. The chain is assembled from TRBV9 and TRBJ2-7, and 8 junctional nucleotides match TRBD2. The V end gives up 2 bases and the J end 13 bases, leaving 8 bases in the junction not matched to a gene. The CDR3, from cysteine to phenylalanine, totals 12 residues. The only DNA kept is the CDR3, 36 bases in frame from the first base. Via the germline V gene, CDR1 is SGDLS and CDR2 YYNGEE.